The rows below give T cell receptor beta chains drawn from one sample of a study of T-cell memory formation after mild COVID-19. Each CDR3 protein is one row after TCRdb ran MiXCR on the 5' RACE reads. The profile covers about 400,000 distinct CDR3 sequences, with roughly 18% appearing a single time and 20% to 25% taken by the ten largest. Source material: PBMCs or a T cell subset sorted from them (not recorded which). Receptor source: a man aged 18 to 30 who had mild COVID-19 (a few samples of this study predate the infection). Cell type and time point are not known. The CDR3 runs from the conserved cysteine through the conserved F or W. The D gene is left open where the match is weak. For some rows the clone size is stated as once, few or many, or as a class when expanded; others skip it.

d_gene,v_gene,j_gene,abundance,CDR3aa,CDR3nt
NA,TRBV28,TRBJ2-1,NA,CASSLKGSYNEQFF,TGTGCCAGCAGTTTAAAAGGCTCGTACAATGAGCAGTTCTTC
TRBD1,TRBV10-3,TRBJ1-6,NA,CAAGTGFNSPLHF,TGTGCCGCCGGGACAGGGTTCAATTCACCCCTCCACTTT
TRBD2,TRBV13,TRBJ2-7,few,CASSLRLASEQYF,TGTGCCAGCAGCTTAAGACTAGCTAGCGAGCAGTACTTC
TRBD2,TRBV12-5,TRBJ2-7,few,CASGFGLGGHEQYF,TGTGCTAGTGGTTTTGGTCTGGGAGGGCACGAGCAGTACTTC
NA,TRBV7-2,TRBJ1-1,few,CASSAFVLNTEAFF,TGTGCCAGCAGCGCCTTTGTTTTGAACACTGAAGCTTTCTTT
NA,TRBV3-1,TRBJ1-1,once,CASSQEKGLGAFF,TGTGCCAGCAGCCAAGAAAAGGGTCTTGGAGCTTTCTTT
TRBD1,TRBV20-1,TRBJ2-7,many,CSATWDRGASEQYF,TGCAGTGCTACTTGGGACAGGGGAGCCTCCGAGCAGTACTTC
NA,TRBV6-5,TRBJ2-5,NA,CASRSGQTQYF,TGTGCCAGCCGTTCGGGTCAGACCCAGTACTTC
NA,TRBV6-6,TRBJ2-5,few,CASRLEGGGIQETQYF,TGTGCCAGCAGGCTCGAGGGGGGGGGCATCCAAGAGACCCAGTACTTC
TRBD1,TRBV7-2,TRBJ2-1,many,CASSPTVTGGAYNEQFF,TGTGCCAGCAGCCCGACAGTGACAGGGGGGGCCTACAATGAGCAGTTCTTC
NA,TRBV4-1,TRBJ2-1,NA,CASSQWVNEQFF,TGCGCCAGCAGCCAATGGGTTAATGAGCAGTTCTTC
NA,TRBV5-1,TRBJ1-2,NA,CASSRYRDGYTF,TGCGCCAGCAGCAGATACAGGGATGGCTACACCTTC
NA,TRBV7-8,TRBJ2-5,few,CASSPNTQLETQYF,TGTGCCAGCAGCCCGAATACCCAGCTGGAGACCCAGTACTTC
NA,TRBV18,TRBJ1-3,once,CASSPRQVGGGNTIYF,TGTGCCAGCTCACCTCGACAGGTCGGCGGTGGAAACACCATATATTTT
NA,TRBV4-3,TRBJ2-3,many,CASSQEERTADTQYF,TGCGCCAGCAGCCAAGAGGAAAGGACCGCAGATACGCAGTATTTT
TRBD1,TRBV5-1,TRBJ1-4,many,CASSYQGADEKLFF,TGCGCCAGCAGTTACCAGGGGGCTGATGAAAAACTGTTTTTT
NA,TRBV20-1,TRBJ2-1,NA,CSARDRLEGHKSPGSYNEQFF,TGCAGTGCTAGAGATAGGCTTGAAGGACACAAAAGTCCCGGGTCCTACAATGAGCAGTTCTTC
NA,TRBV13,TRBJ1-5,NA,CASSLGAGKTQPQHF,TGTGCCAGCAGCTTAGGGGCAGGGAAAACGCAGCCCCAGCATTTT
TRBD2,TRBV7-3,TRBJ2-1,few,CASSSLGLAGGKNEQFF,TGTGCCAGCAGCTCGCTGGGACTAGCGGGGGGAAAAAATGAGCAGTTCTTC
NA,TRBV18,TRBJ2-7,NA,CASSPRRDSYEQYF,TGTGCCAGCTCACCGCGCAGGGATTCCTACGAGCAGTACTTC
TRBD2,TRBV4-2,TRBJ2-3,few,CASSQGDYSRLSLDTQYF,TGTGCCAGCAGCCAAGGGGACTACAGCAGATTATCCTTGGATACGCAGTATTTT
NA,TRBV20-1,TRBJ2-4,few,CSASEGKNIQYF,TGCAGTGCTAGTGAAGGGAAAAACATTCAGTACTTC